The sample holds one count of the clone carrying this T cell receptor beta chain. MiXCR was run by TCRdb on the PCR reads, yielding one entry per CDR3 protein. The profile shows about 9,200 distinct CDR3 sequences, approximately 50% of them singletons. These data come from a study of CD4 and CD8 cells across lung adenocarcinoma regions. V was pared by 6 bases and J by 1 base, with 18 bases between. CDR3 length: 16 residues. CDR1 is MNHNS and CDR2 is SASEGT in the germline V gene. J is TRBJ1-2 and V is TRBV6-1; the D is unclear. The source of this sequence is a male donor with lung adenocarcinoma. The CD4 and CD8 labels of this study may be unreliable. The sample taken for sequencing was CD8+ T cells from the margin of a lung tumor. The CDR3 DNA reads TGTGCCAGCAGGAACCCGGGCGCCTCCTTTAACTATGGCTACACCTTC. Amino acid sequence: CASRNPGASFNYGYTF.